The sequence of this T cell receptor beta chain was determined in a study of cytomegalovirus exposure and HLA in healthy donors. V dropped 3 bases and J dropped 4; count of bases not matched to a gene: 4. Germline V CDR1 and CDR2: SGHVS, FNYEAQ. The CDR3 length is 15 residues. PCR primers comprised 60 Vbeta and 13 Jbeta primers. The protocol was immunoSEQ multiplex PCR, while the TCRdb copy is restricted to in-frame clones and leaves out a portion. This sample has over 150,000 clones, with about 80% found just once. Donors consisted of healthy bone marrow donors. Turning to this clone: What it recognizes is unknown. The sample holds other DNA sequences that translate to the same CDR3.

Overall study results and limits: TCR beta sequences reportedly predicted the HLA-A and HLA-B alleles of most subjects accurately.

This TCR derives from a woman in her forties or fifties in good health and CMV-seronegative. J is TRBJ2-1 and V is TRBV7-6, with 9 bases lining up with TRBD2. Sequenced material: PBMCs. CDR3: CASSLGLAGYNEQFF. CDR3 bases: TGTGCCAGCAGCTTGGGCCTAGCGGGGTACAATGAGCAGTTCTTC.